A selection of T cell receptor beta chains follows, all from one sample in a study of sequential checkpoint blockade in melanoma. TCRdb's table, derived via immunoSEQ multiplex PCR, lists solely in-frame clones and lacks some. There are under 20,000 clones in the sample; about 25% occur only once, and about 7.8% lies in the top ten. Sequenced here: tumor tissue (inferred from file names), sampled from a patient given nivolumab and ipilimumab in sequence. Source of these receptors: a human donor with melanoma. Both conserved end residues are part of each CDR3. Fields, in order: CDR3 length, J gene, clone size, V gene, D gene, CDR3 DNA, CDR3 protein. A D gene is named only where the DNA matches it firmly. Rows give clone size only sometimes, using once, few, many, or a class for an expanded clone.

>13|TRBJ2-7|few|TRBV9|-
TGTGCCAGCAGCGCGGGACTTTCGGTTGAGCAGTACTTC
CASSAGLSVEQYF
>14|TRBJ1-4|-|TRBV28|TRBD1
TGTGCCAGCAGCCCCGCCGGGACAGATGAAAAACTGTTTTTT
CASSPAGTDEKLFF
>18|TRBJ2-7|few|TRBV28|TRBD2
TGTGCCAGCAGTTCCTACTCCGGGACTAGCGGGAGGATCAACGAGCAGTACTTC
CASSSYSGTSGRINEQYF
>17|TRBJ2-5|few|TRBV11-3|TRBD2
TGTGCCAGCAGCTTCGCTCCTAGCGGGAGGGCGGGAGGGACCCAGTACTTC
CASSFAPSGRAGGTQYF
>15|TRBJ2-2|-|TRBV19|-
TGTGCCAGTAGTAGCGGGGTGTCTTTGTTGGGGGAGCTGTTTTTT
CASSSGVSLLGELFF
>16|TRBJ2-3|-|TRBV19|-
TGTGCCAGTAGTATACCCCAGGGGGGTCTCGCAGATACGCAGTATTTT
CASSIPQGGLADTQYF
>12|TRBJ1-2|many|TRBV28|-
TGTGCCAGCTCCTCAGGGAACTATGGCTACACCTTC
CASSSGNYGYTF
>14|TRBJ1-4|few|TRBV11-3|-
TGTGCCAGCAGCCCGGGACAAACTAATGAAAAACTGTTTTTT
CASSPGQTNEKLFF
>15|TRBJ2-7|-|TRBV1|-
TGCGCCAGCAGCCGAAACTTTGGCAGCTCCTACGAGCAGTACTTC
CASSRNFGSSYEQYF
>13|TRBJ1-2|-|TRBV7-8|TRBD1
TGTGCCAGCAGCTCGGGACAGTTCTATGGCTACACCTTC
CASSSGQFYGYTF
>15|TRBJ1-3|-|TRBV5-1|-
TGCGCCAGCAGCACTTCCTCGAGCTCTGGAAACACCATATATTTT
CASSTSSSSGNTIYF
>16|TRBJ1-1|few|TRBV12-2|-
TGTGCCGGCTCGGGGAGGGGCGCCCTTTCGGACACTGAAGCTTTCTTT
CAGSGRGALSDTEAFF
>14|TRBJ2-7|-|TRBV5-1|-
TGCGCCAGCAGTCCTCAGGTGCGGATCGTCGAGCAGTACTTC
CASSPQVRIVEQYF
>16|TRBJ2-5|-|TRBV28|TRBD2
TGTGCCAGCCCGGGGGTGCAGGGAGGGCCCCAAGAGACCCAGTACTTC
CASPGVQGGPQETQYF